This TCR beta chain was recorded in a study of blood T cell repertoires in COVID-19. The wider study: COVID-19 samples collected from the United States, Italy and Spain covered acute and convalescent phases.

Original analysis: Reference gene primer amplification gave nucleated cell count estimates. The protocol was immunoSEQ multiplex PCR, while the TCRdb copy is restricted to in-frame clones and leaves out a portion. Clone size and V and J calls were adopted from that table, with D and trimming inferred from the DNA. The sample has 150,000 to 200,000 clones; around 87% are singletons. Trimming cost V 0 bases and J 0 bases; bases outside gene matches: 2. Germline V lookup: CDR1 SGHVS, CDR2 FNYEAQ. The CDR3 length is 18 residues. Sequencing was done on a sample of peripheral blood. The chain has TRBV7-6 and TRBJ2-3; 14 positions match TRBD2. This receptor was taken from a woman aged 25 to 39 with active or convalescent COVID-19. The CDR3 sequence is CASSLAGTSGSSTDTQYF. CDR3 DNA: TGTGCCAGCAGCTTAGCCGGGACTAGCGGGAGTAGCACAGATACGCAGTATTTT.